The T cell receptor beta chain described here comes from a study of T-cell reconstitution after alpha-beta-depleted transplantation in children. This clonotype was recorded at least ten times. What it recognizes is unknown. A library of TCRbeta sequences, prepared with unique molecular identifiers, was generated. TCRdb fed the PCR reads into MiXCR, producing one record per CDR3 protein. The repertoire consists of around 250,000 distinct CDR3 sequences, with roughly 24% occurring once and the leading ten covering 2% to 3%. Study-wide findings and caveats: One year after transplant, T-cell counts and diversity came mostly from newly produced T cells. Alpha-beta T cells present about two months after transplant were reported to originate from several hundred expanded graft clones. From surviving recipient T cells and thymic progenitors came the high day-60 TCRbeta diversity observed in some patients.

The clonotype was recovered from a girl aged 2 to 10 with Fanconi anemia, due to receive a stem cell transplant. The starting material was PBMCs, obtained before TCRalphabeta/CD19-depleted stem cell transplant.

Here the CDR3 DNA reads TGTGCCAGCAGTCGAAGGGGGACAGTTTATAGCAATCAGCCCCAGCATTTT. Protein sequence: CASSRRGTVYSNQPQHF. This chain links TRBV2 with TRBJ1-5; 7 bases agree with TRBD1. This CDR3 has 17 amino acids. CDR1 SNHLY and CDR2 FYNNEI come from the germline V gene. V shed 5 bases and J 0 bases; nucleotides not matched to a gene: 10.